The T cell receptor beta chain described here comes from a study of Ad26.COV2.S vaccination and SARS-CoV-2 variants. Study in general: In the study, Ad26.COV2.S was injected intramuscularly once, or twice 56 days apart.

CDR1 is SGHTA, CDR2 FQGTGA, per germline. The CDR3 length is 15 residues. The trim removed 6 bases at V and 5 bases at J, leaving 13 bases unmatched. Overall study results and limits: Responses of T cells in total may have been underestimated by the TCR breadth and depth analyses. Spike-specific TCR breadth in vaccine recipients exceeded that seen in placebo recipients.

The sample holds one count of this clone. The antigen remains undetermined. The treatment denotes: roughly 18 received Ad26.COV2.S at low or high dose, single or two shots; 5 received placebo; per-sample allocation not given. Day 63 after the first injection of vaccine or placebo was the sampling time. An adult aged 18-55 years in Boston served as the donor. TCRdb's table, derived via immunoSEQ multiplex PCR, lists solely in-frame clones and lacks some. The sample has roughly 270,000 clones; over 75% are singletons. The chain uses TRBV7-3 and TRBJ2-7; 7 nucleotides match TRBD2. This TCR came from a person aged 18-65 years who received the Ad26.COV2.S COVID-19 vaccine or a placebo. The source was peripheral blood, collected in a trial of Ad26.COV2.S vaccine versus placebo. The CDR3 region is CASSPGAPGRNEQYF. The CDR3 nucleotides are TGTGCCAGCAGTCCCGGGGCTCCCGGGAGGAACGAGCAGTACTTC.